Presented here are 32 T cell receptor beta chains from one specimen sequenced in a study of cytomegalovirus exposure and HLA in healthy donors. PCR involved 60 Vbeta and 13 Jbeta primers. Produced via immunoSEQ multiplex PCR; TCRdb's table is partial and in-frame only. This sample yields more than 100,000 clones, of which 15% to 19% are seen a single time; 1.9% belongs to the top ten. Input material: PBMCs. Receptors were obtained from a woman between 18 and 29 years old in good health and CMV-seronegative.

This clone was detected a few times. J is TRBJ2-3 and V is TRBV27, with D possibly TRBD1 on 5 matching bases. The V and J ends lost 5 bases and 3 bases respectively, with 9 bases between them. From germline, CDR1 is MNHEY and CDR2 SMNVEV (reference sequence). This CDR3 contains 13 residues. In nucleotides, the CDR3 is TGTGCCAGCAGTCAGTCAGGGACAGATACGCAGTATTTT. This sequence encodes CASSQSGTDTQYF.

A few counts support this clone. The chain's CDR3 is CASSSTGTETYNEQFF. The CDR3 region has the DNA TGTGCCAGCAGTTCCACCGGGACAGAGACCTACAATGAGCAGTTCTTC. The chain is built from TRBV6-5 and TRBJ2-1; 7 positions match TRBD1. This CDR3 region has 16 residues. V dropped 4 bases and J dropped 2; count of bases not matched to a gene: 8. Germline CDR1 reads MNHEY; CDR2 reads SVGAGI.

The V and J genes are TRBV29-1 and TRBJ1-1; maybe TRBD1 (5 bases). This CDR3 region has 14 residues. Germline CDR1 and CDR2: SQVTM and ANQGSEA. Trimming removed 2 bases at V and 5 bases at J, with 15 bases between. The CDR3 loop reads CSVEIPGRWTEAFF. The CDR3 nucleotides are TGCAGCGTTGAAATCCCAGGGCGTTGGACTGAAGCTTTCTTT.

This clone was seen a few times. The chain recombines TRBV7-9 with TRBJ2-2, with a tentative D call TRBD1 (5 bases). Germline V gene sequence: CDR1 SEHNR, CDR2 FQNEAQ (reference sequence). V lost 5 bases, J lost 4 bases, and 8 bases lay in between. The CDR3 has 13 residues. Written as DNA, the CDR3 is TGTGCCAGCAGCAAACAGGTCACCGGGGAGCTGTTTTTT. Its translation is CASSKQVTGELFF.

V and J are TRBV28 and TRBJ2-7, with D perhaps TRBD1 (7 bases). Trimming shortened V by 6 bases and J by 2 bases, and 14 bases separated the two germline ends. The CDR3 runs to 14 residues. CDR1 MDHEN and CDR2 SYDVKM come from the germline V gene. As DNA, the CDR3 is TGTGCCAGCAGCCCACCCAGGGGGGCCTACGAGCAGTACTTC. It is translated as CASSPPRGAYEQYF.

This clone was counted only a few times. The V gene is TRBV21-1, the J gene TRBJ1-1; the table's D gene call, TRBD1, was not cross checked with the DNA. TRBV21-1 is a documented pseudogene. The CDR3 covers 14 residues. CDR3 sequence: CASKGPGENTEAFF. Here the CDR3 DNA reads TGTGCCAGCAAAGGGCCAGGGGAGAACACTGAAGCTTTCTTT.

This clone was seen ten or more times. The chain joins TRBV7-9 to TRBJ2-7; D unresolved. The CDR3 contains 13 residues. V was clipped by 4 bases and J by 0 bases, with 7 bases between them. Germline CDR1 and CDR2: SEHNR and FQNEAQ (reference sequence). CDR3 sequence reads: CASSSIRSYEQYF. The CDR3 nucleotides read TGTGCCAGCAGCTCTATCCGCTCCTACGAGCAGTACTTC.

This clone was detected a few times. The chain is built from TRBV6-5 and TRBJ1-1; TRBD1 matches at 9 bases. The CDR3 runs 14 residues. Germline lookup yields CDR1 MNHEY and CDR2 SVGAGI. V lost 6 bases and J lost 8; bases outside the gene matches: 10. The CDR3 spells CASSPGQGLTEAFF. In DNA, the CDR3 is TGTGCCAGCAGCCCGGGACAGGGCTTAACCGAAGCTTTCTTT.

The chain's CDR3 is CASSLVTSGGDEQFF. Written as DNA, the CDR3 is TGCGCCAGCAGCTTGGTTACTAGCGGGGGGGATGAGCAGTTCTTC. The rearrangement joins TRBV5-1 to TRBJ2-1; 13 positions match TRBD2. CDR1 is SGHRS, CDR2 YFSETQ, per germline. This CDR3 spans 15 amino acids. V shed 0 bases, J shed 8 bases, and the junction held 2 bases outside the gene matches.

This clone has more than one count but fewer than ten. This rearrangement joins TRBV11-1 to TRBJ1-2; no clear D gene. V lost 1 base and J 2 bases, leaving 5 bases between the germline ends. The CDR3 sequence is 13 residues long. Germline CDR1 reads SGHAT; CDR2 reads FQDESV (reference sequence). The chain's CDR3 is CASSLDRNYGYTF. The CDR3 nucleotides read TGTGCCAGCAGCTTAGACCGGAACTATGGCTACACCTTC.

This clone was counted between two and nine times. This chain joins TRBV4-1 and TRBJ1-2; 9 bases map to TRBD1. This CDR3 spans 16 amino acids. The V gene end was trimmed by 2 bases and the J gene end by 2 bases; junction bases not matched to a gene: 6. CDR1 is MGHRA and CDR2 is YSYEKL in the germline V gene. As DNA, the CDR3 is TGCGCCAGCAGCCAACTAACAGGGGGCGCAAACTATGGCTACACCTTC. This codes for CASSQLTGGANYGYTF.

CDR3 protein: CASSVAGTVGELFF. CDR3 nucleotide sequence: TGTGCCAGCAGCGTAGCGGGAACGGTCGGGGAGCTGTTTTTT. This rearrangement joins TRBV9 to TRBJ2-2; weak D call: TRBD2 (5 bases). The CDR3 covers 14 residues. Germline V gives CDR1 SGDLS, CDR2 YYNGEE. The V gene lost 0 bases and the J gene lost 7 bases, with 10 bases spanning the gap. Together with reference TRBV9 and TRBJ2-2, the CDR3 gives the full variable domain: DSGVTQTPKHLITATGQRVTLRCSPRSGDLSVYWYQQSLDQGLQFLIQYYNGEERAKGNILERFSAQQFPDLHSELNLSSLELGDSALYFCASSVAGTVGELFFGEGSRLTVL.

The gene calls are TRBV7-3 and TRBJ2-2; 8 bases line up with TRBD2. Germline CDR1 is SGHTA and CDR2 is FQGTGA. There are 15 residues in the CDR3. Losses at the gene ends were 4 bases for V and 0 bases for J; bases not matched to a gene: 1. The CDR3 DNA reads TGTGCCAGCAGCTCTAGCGGGTCGAACACCGGGGAGCTGTTTTTT. Translation gives CASSSSGSNTGELFF.

This chain uses TRBV6-1 with TRBJ2-3, with D maybe TRBD2 (5 bases). The germline gives CDR1 MNHNS, CDR2 SASEGT. This CDR3 is 14 amino acids long. V lost 7 bases and J 4 bases, leaving 15 bases between the germline ends. The CDR3 loop reads CASTSFGEADTQYF. The CDR3 region has the DNA TGTGCCAGCACCAGCTTCGGGGAAGCAGATACGCAGTATTTT.

The chain links TRBV21-1 to TRBJ1-1; the table's D call of TRBD1 was not tested on the DNA. TRBV21-1 is marked as a pseudogene. CDR3 length: 15 residues. Written as DNA, the CDR3 is TGTGCCAGCAGCAAAGGGCCGCACAGGAACACTGAAGCTTTCTTT. Encoded protein: CASSKGPHRNTEAFF.

This clone was seen a few times. The rearrangement joins TRBV19 to TRBJ2-5; TRBD1 might be the D (5 bases). V was clipped by 1 base and J by 5 bases, with 11 bases between them. Per the germline V gene, CDR1 is LNHDA and CDR2 is SQIVND (reference sequence). CDR3 size: 14 residues. Here the CDR3 reads CASSIAGFGETQYF. DNA of the CDR3: TGTGCCAGTAGTATAGCAGGGTTCGGCGAGACCCAGTACTTC.

The genes are TRBV25-1 and TRBJ1-1; 8 nucleotides match TRBD1. CDR1 MGHDK and CDR2 SYGVNS come from the germline V gene. After removal of 4 bases from V and 6 bases from J, the junction contained 7 bases not matched to a gene. The CDR3 length is 14 residues. The DNA for the CDR3 is TGTGCCAGCAGTGGCGCCTCACAGGGGGCTGAAGCTTTCTTT. Residues: CASSGASQGAEAFF.

J is TRBJ2-5 and V is TRBV5-4, with 14 bases that match TRBD2. Germline CDR1 reads SGHNT; CDR2 reads YYREEE (reference sequence). This CDR3 has 15 residues. After removal of 4 bases from V and 4 bases from J, the junction contained 3 bases not matched to a gene. The chain's CDR3 is CASSRGLAGVETQYF. The CDR3 DNA follows: TGTGCCAGCAGCCGGGGACTAGCGGGAGTAGAGACCCAGTACTTC.

This clone was found a few times. CDR3 bases: TGTGCCAGCAGTTTAAACAGGGGCGACACCGGGGAGCTGTTTTTT. It codes for CASSLNRGDTGELFF. V and J are TRBV28 and TRBJ2-2, with 7 bases that match TRBD1. Per germline, CDR1 MDHEN and CDR2 SYDVKM. This CDR3 contains 15 residues. The V and J ends lost 2 bases and 3 bases, in that order; junction bases with no gene match: 3.

The chain couples TRBV5-4 to TRBJ1-2; 9 bases fit TRBD1. Trimming removed 4 bases from V and 0 bases from J; junction bases left unmatched: 13. This CDR3 has 18 amino acids. Germline CDR1 and CDR2: SGHNT and YYREEE (reference sequence). Here the CDR3 reads CASSVTGGIPLANYGYTF. CDR3 sequence (DNA): TGTGCCAGCAGCGTGACAGGGGGTATACCCCTTGCTAACTATGGCTACACCTTC. Combining the CDR3 with reference TRBV5-4 and TRBJ1-2 gives the whole variable domain ETGVTQSPTHLIKTRGQQVTLRCSSQSGHNTVSWYQQALGQGPQFIFQYYREEENGRGNFPPRFSGLQFPNYSSELNVNALELDDSALYLCASSVTGGIPLANYGYTFGSGTRLTVV.

The sample holds a few counts of this clone. The genes are TRBV25-1 and TRBJ2-2; 9 bases fit TRBD2. Germline assignment: CDR1 MGHDK and CDR2 SYGVNS. Trimming cost V 8 bases and J 9 bases; bases outside gene matches: 10. The CDR3 has 14 amino acids. CDR3: CASSDFSGSWELFF. The DNA for the CDR3 is TGTGCCAGCTCGGACTTTAGCGGGAGTTGGGAGCTGTTTTTT.

This clone was recorded a few times. V gene TRBV28 combines with J gene TRBJ2-3; 14 bases fit TRBD2. This CDR3 comprises 15 residues. V was pared by 3 bases and J by 14 bases, with 10 bases of the junction left unmatched. Per the germline V gene, CDR1 is MDHEN and CDR2 is SYDVKM. The CDR3 bases are TGTGCCAGCAGTTTCGTGGGACTAGCGGGAGTGGGTTGGTATTTT. Residues: CASSFVGLAGVGWYF.

This clone was counted only a few times. The chain uses TRBV7-2 and TRBJ2-7; 9 bases are shared with TRBD2. The V gene's germline CDR1 is SGHTA and CDR2 FQGNSA. The CDR3 loop spans 18 amino acids. The J segment lost 5 bases and the V segment lost 2 bases, leaving 16 bases of the junction unmatched. The CDR3 loop reads CASSLRAGTSTFAHEQYF. CDR3 DNA sequence: TGTGCCAGCAGCTTACGCGCCGGGACTAGCACTTTCGCCCACGAGCAGTACTTC.

This clone was counted a few times. The J gene is TRBJ1-2, the V gene TRBV6-1; a possible D gene is TRBD1 (5 bases). Germline V gene sequence: CDR1 MNHNS, CDR2 SASEGT. Trimming removed 3 bases at V and 8 bases at J, with 10 bases between. This CDR3 is built from 12 residues. This chain's CDR3 is CASSDPNRGYTF. CDR3 DNA sequence: TGTGCCAGCAGTGACCCGAACAGGGGCTACACCTTC.

The gene calls are TRBV20-1 and TRBJ2-7; D is unclear. There are 11 residues in the CDR3. Germline CDR1 is DFQATT and CDR2 is SNEGSKA (reference sequence). The V gene lost 1 base and the J gene lost 6 bases, with 7 bases spanning the gap. CDR3 sequence (DNA): TGCAGTGCTAGAGGTGGTAGCGAGCAGTACTTC. It encodes CSARGGSEQYF.

This clone showed up just a few times. The chain joins TRBV10-3 to TRBJ1-5, with D possibly being TRBD1 (5 bases). The V and J ends lost 8 bases and 6 bases respectively, with 17 bases between them. CDR1 is ENHRY and CDR2 is SYGVKD in the germline V gene. This CDR3 is 14 amino acids long. The CDR3 DNA reads TGTGCCATCTCCACTACGGGGGAGGGTCAGCCCCAGCATTTT. Its protein product is CAISTTGEGQPQHF.

The sample holds a few counts of this clone. This rearrangement joins TRBV19 to TRBJ1-1, with 7 bases that match TRBD1. Germline CDR1 is LNHDA and CDR2 is SQIVND (reference sequence). Germline trimming cut 5 bases from V and 4 bases from J; bases unmatched to any gene: 7. The CDR3 extends over 14 amino acids. CDR3 bases: TGTGCCAGTAGTTCAAGGCAGGGGGTCACTGAAGCTTTCTTT. It translates to CASSSRQGVTEAFF.

The rearrangement links TRBV2 to TRBJ2-2; no definite D call. The V gene's germline CDR1 is SNHLY and CDR2 FYNNEI. The CDR3 loop spans 12 amino acids. Trimming took off 4 bases at V and 2 bases at J, with 2 bases between the two ends. CDR3 residues: CASSANTGELFF. As DNA, the CDR3 is TGTGCCAGCAGTGCAAACACCGGGGAGCTGTTTTTT.

The V and J genes are TRBV9 and TRBJ1-2; 9 nucleotides agree with TRBD1. Germline CDR1 and CDR2: SGDLS and YYNGEE. V gave up 3 bases and J gave up 4 bases; unmatched junction bases: 4. This CDR3 has 14 amino acids. CDR3 sequence: CASSGQGGTYGYTF. CDR3 coding DNA: TGTGCCAGCAGCGGACAGGGGGGGACCTATGGCTACACCTTC.

The chain couples TRBV20-1 to TRBJ2-7; D gene uncertain. The CDR3 covers 10 residues. The V end lost 6 bases, the J end lost 6 bases, and 9 bases lay between the germline ends. The germline V gene encodes CDR1 DFQATT and CDR2 SNEGSKA (reference sequence). The CDR3 nucleotides read TGCAGTGCCGAGCCCCTCGAGCAGTACTTC. Amino acids: CSAEPLEQYF.

There are a few counts of this clone. The chain couples TRBV5-1 to TRBJ2-7; D may be TRBD1 (5 bases). This CDR3 is built from 14 residues. Germline V gene sequence: CDR1 SGHRS, CDR2 YFSETQ. V was shortened by 4 bases and J by 4 bases, with 15 bases between the two germline ends. The CDR3 sequence: CASSPEGQRYEQYF. The CDR3 DNA sequence: TGCGCCAGCAGCCCGGAAGGACAAAGGTACGAGCAGTACTTC.

J is TRBJ2-7 and V is TRBV5-1; D is unresolved. The V gene lost 5 bases and the J gene lost 2 bases, with 14 bases spanning the gap. This CDR3 is 14 amino acids long. Germline values: CDR1 SGHRS, CDR2 YFSETQ. CDR3 in DNA: TGCGCCAGCAGTGATAATCGGTCCCCCTACGAGCAGTACTTC. As protein: CASSDNRSPYEQYF.